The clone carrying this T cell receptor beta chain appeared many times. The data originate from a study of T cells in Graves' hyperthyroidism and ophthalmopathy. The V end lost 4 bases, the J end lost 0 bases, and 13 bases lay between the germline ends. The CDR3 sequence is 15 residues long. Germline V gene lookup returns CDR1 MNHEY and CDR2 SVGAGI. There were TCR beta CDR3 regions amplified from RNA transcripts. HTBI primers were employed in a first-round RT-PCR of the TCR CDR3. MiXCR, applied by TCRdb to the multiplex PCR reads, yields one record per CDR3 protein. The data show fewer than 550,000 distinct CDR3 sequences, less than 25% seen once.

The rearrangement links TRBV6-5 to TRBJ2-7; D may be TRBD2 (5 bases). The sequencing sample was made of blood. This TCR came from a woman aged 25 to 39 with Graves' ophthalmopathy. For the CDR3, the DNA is TGTGCCAGCAGTTCGAGGGCTTCCCTCTCCTACGAGCAGTACTTC. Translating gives CASSSRASLSYEQYF.